The 2 T cell receptor beta chains reported below all come from one sample, sequenced in a study of early T cells in non-severe SARS-CoV-2 infection (dated by TCRdb to 2020 to 2022). Libraries were made using 5' RACE. Data came from a NextSeq 500. TCRdb reworked the public reads: Q25 trimming with fastp, MiXCR clone assembly, productive beta chains retained. When rows share a CDR3 protein, they turn into one entry using the most common DNA and genes. The sample data list roughly 54,000 distinct CDR3 sequences, and 10% to 15% of these were observed just once. The ten top clones hold less than 6% of the sample. The specimen was whole blood. The receptors were sampled from an adult who was a healthcare worker with PCR-confirmed SARS-CoV-2 infection or an uninfected control (not recorded which).

The chain has TRBV5-8 and TRBJ1-3, with D possibly matching TRBD1 (5 bases). Germline assignment: CDR1 SGHTS and CDR2 YDEGEE. V was shortened by 7 bases and J by 0 bases, with 11 bases between the two germline ends. CDR3 length: 14 residues. The CDR3 is CASRDSRSGNTIYF. In DNA, the CDR3 is TGTGCCAGCCGGGACTCCCGCTCTGGAAACACCATATATTTT.

This clonotype has only a few counts. The genes are TRBV11-2 and TRBJ2-3, with D uncertain. There are 14 residues in the CDR3. Germline V lookup: CDR1 SGHAT, CDR2 FQNNGV. V lost 3 bases and J 2 bases, leaving 9 bases between the germline ends. The CDR3 coding sequence is TGTGCCAGCAGCTTCCAGGCAATCACAGATACGCAGTATTTT. The encoded protein is CASSFQAITDTQYF.